This TCR beta chain was documented in a study of blood T cell repertoires in COVID-19. The table came from immunoSEQ multiplex PCR; TCRdb's copy has only in-frame clones and leaves some out. The sample has some 72,000 clones; about 90% are singletons. The germline V gene has CDR1 KGHDR and CDR2 SFDVKD. The CDR3 is made up of 15 amino acids. V lost 9 bases, J lost 2 bases, and 16 bases lay in between. This sequence originates from a man aged 45-65 years with active COVID-19. The specimen sequenced was peripheral blood. This chain uses TRBV24-1 with TRBJ2-1; perhaps TRBD2 as D (5 bases). CDR3 coding DNA: TGTGCCACCCCGATCAGGACTGGACCCTACAATGAGCAGTTCTTC. Its translation: CATPIRTGPYNEQFF.